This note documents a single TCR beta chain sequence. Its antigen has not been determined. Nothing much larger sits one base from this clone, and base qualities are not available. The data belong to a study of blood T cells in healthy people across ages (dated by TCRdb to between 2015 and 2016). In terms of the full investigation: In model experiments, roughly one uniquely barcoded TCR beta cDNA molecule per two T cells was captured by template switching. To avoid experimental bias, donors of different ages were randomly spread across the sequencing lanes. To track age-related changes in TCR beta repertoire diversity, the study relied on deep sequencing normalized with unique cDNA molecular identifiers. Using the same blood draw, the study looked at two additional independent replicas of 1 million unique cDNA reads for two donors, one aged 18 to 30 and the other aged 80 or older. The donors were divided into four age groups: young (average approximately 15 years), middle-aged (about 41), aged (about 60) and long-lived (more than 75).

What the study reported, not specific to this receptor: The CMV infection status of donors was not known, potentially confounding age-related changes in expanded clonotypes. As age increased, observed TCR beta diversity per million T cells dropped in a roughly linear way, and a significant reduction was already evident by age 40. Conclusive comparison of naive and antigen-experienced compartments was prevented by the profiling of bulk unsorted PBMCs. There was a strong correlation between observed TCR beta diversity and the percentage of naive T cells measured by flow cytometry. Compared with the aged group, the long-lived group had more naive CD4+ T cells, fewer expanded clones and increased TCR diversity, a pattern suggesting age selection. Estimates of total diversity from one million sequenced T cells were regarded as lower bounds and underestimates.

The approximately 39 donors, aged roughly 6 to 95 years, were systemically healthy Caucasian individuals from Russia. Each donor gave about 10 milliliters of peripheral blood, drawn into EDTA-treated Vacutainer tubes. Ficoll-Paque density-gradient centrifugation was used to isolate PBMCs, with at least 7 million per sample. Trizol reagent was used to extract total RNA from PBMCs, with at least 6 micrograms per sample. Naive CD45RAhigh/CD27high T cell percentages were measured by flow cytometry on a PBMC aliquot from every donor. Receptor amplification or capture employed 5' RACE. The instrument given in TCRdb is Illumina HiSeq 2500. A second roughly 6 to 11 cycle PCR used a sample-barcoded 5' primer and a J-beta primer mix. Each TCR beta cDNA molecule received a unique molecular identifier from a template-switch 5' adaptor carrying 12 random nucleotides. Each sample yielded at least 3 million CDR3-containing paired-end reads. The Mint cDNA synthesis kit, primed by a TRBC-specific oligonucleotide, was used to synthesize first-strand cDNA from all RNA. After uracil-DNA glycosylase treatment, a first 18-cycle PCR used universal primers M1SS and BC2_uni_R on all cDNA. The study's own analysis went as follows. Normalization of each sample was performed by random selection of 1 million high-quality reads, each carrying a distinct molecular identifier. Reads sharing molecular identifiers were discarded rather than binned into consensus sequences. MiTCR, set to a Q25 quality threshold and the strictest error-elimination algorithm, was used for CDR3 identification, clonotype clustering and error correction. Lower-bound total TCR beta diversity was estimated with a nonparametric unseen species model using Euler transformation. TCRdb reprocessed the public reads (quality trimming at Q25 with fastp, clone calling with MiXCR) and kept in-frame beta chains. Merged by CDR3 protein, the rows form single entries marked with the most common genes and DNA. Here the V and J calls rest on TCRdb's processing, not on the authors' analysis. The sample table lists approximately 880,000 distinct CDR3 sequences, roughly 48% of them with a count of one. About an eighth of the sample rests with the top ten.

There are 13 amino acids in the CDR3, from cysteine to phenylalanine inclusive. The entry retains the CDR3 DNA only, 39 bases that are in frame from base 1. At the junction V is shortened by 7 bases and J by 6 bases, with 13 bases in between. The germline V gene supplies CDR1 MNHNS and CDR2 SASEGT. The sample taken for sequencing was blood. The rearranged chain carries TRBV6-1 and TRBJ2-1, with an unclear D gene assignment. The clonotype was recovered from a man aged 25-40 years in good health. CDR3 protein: CASIKEGLNEQFF. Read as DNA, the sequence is TGTGCCAGCATAAAGGAAGGGCTCAATGAGCAGTTCTTC.